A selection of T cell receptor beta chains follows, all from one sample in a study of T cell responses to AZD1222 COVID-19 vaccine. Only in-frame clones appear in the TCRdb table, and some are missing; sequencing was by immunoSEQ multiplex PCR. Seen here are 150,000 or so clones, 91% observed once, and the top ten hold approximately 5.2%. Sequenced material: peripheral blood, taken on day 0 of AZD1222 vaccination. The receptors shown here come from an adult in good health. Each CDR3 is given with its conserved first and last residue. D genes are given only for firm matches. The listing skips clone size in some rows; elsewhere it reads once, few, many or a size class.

CSVEGDVTYEQYF TGCAGCGTTGAGGGGGACGTAACCTACGAGCAGTACTTC TRBV29-1 NA TRBJ2-7 once
CASSDPGPNPQYF TGTGCCAGCAGTGACCCCGGCCCGAACCCCCAGTATTTT TRBV25-1 NA TRBJ2-3 NA
CASSRPHPMDTEAFF TGTGCCAGCAGCCGCCCCCACCCAATGGACACTGAAGCTTTCTTT TRBV7-2 NA TRBJ1-1 NA
CASSQLAGGQETQYF TGTGCCAGCAGCCAGCTAGCGGGGGGACAAGAGACCCAGTACTTC TRBV6-5 TRBD2 TRBJ2-5 NA
CASSQERAGFTEAFF TGTGCCAGCAGCCAAGAGAGGGCAGGCTTTACTGAAGCTTTCTTT TRBV3-1/TRBV3-2 NA TRBJ1-1 NA
CASSLEYGGKLFF TGTGCCAGCAGCTTAGAATACGGTGGAAAACTGTTTTTT TRBV7-9 NA TRBJ1-4 NA
CASSFARDTYGYTF TGTGCCAGCAGTTTCGCCCGGGACACCTATGGCTACACCTTC TRBV27 NA TRBJ1-2 NA
CASSSVVVPYEQYF TGTGCCAGCAGCTCAGTTGTAGTTCCCTACGAGCAGTACTTC TRBV7-9 NA TRBJ2-7 NA
CASSRQGFRVGEQYF TGTGCCAGCAGTCGGCAGGGTTTTCGCGTTGGCGAGCAGTACTTC TRBV6-2/TRBV6-3 NA TRBJ2-7 NA
CASSIGTSGGEKLFF TGTGCCAGTAGTATAGGGACCTCAGGTGGTGAAAAACTGTTTTTT TRBV19 NA TRBJ1-4 NA
CASSLYAGQGYNEQFF TGTGCCAGCAGTTTATATGCGGGACAGGGGTACAATGAGCAGTTCTTC TRBV27 TRBD1 TRBJ2-1 NA
CASSPGGSASYNEQFF TGTGCCAGCAGCCCGGGGGGTAGCGCCTCCTACAATGAGCAGTTCTTC TRBV9 TRBD2 TRBJ2-1 NA
CASRGAWDQPQHF TGCGCCAGCAGGGGGGCTTGGGATCAGCCCCAGCATTTT TRBV5-1 NA TRBJ1-5 NA
CAISADRGLGGYTF TGTGCCATCAGTGCCGACAGGGGATTGGGTGGCTACACCTTC TRBV10-3 TRBD1 TRBJ1-2 NA
CASVGVGVIDYEQYF TGTGCCAGCGTGGGTGTGGGGGTGATCGACTACGAGCAGTACTTC TRBV28 NA TRBJ2-7 once
CASSYRANTDTQYF TGTGCCAGCAGTTACAGGGCGAACACAGATACGCAGTATTTT TRBV27 NA TRBJ2-3 NA
CASSLGASGGVDQPQHF TGTGCCAGCAGCTTGGGAGCTTCTGGGGGCGTGGATCAGCCCCAGCATTTT TRBV5-6 NA TRBJ1-5 NA
CASSRQYTGELFF TGTGCCAGCTCCCGACAGTACACCGGGGAGCTGTTTTTT TRBV18 NA TRBJ2-2 NA
CATSSGLITEAFF TGTGCCACCAGCAGTGGACTGATCACTGAAGCTTTCTTT TRBV15 NA TRBJ1-1 NA